The text below deals with one T cell receptor (beta chain). The record originates from a study of blood T cell repertoires in COVID-19. For the study at large: Samples came from the United States, Italy and Spain, spanning acute and convalescent COVID-19. T cells, B-cell-depleted T cells, or PBMCs provided the cDNA or gDNA that served as material.

Original data processing: Amplification of reference gene primers provided the estimated nucleated cell counts. Clones were read by immunoSEQ multiplex PCR, and TCRdb kept only the in-frame ones, dropping some. V and J calls and clone size are given by that table; D and trimming were obtained from the DNA. The top ten hold around a tenth of the sample, which has 280,000 or so clones, roughly 80% seen once. Sequenced input: peripheral blood. The TCR comes from a woman between 50 and 59 years old who had recovered from COVID-19.

CDR3 nucleotide sequence: TGCGCCAGCAGCTTAATATACTGGGACAGCCACAAAGGGGGCTACACCTTC. This codes for CASSLIYWDSHKGGYTF. This chain connects TRBV5-1 to TRBJ1-2; 7 bases map to TRBD1. The length of the CDR3 is 17 residues. Unmatched junction bases numbered 18, after V lost 2 bases and J lost 8 bases. Looked up from germline, CDR1 is SGHRS and CDR2 is YFSETQ.